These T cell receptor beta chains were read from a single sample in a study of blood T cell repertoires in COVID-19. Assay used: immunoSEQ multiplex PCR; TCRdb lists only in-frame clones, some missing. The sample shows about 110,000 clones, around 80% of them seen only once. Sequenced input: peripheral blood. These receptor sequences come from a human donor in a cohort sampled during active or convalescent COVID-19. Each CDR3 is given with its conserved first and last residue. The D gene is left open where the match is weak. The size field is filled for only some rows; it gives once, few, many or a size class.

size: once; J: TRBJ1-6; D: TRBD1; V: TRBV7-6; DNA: TGTGCCAGCAGCTTATTGGGACAGGGAACGTCCTATAATTCACCCCTCCACTTT; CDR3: CASSLLGQGTSYNSPLHF
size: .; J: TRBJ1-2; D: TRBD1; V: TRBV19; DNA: TGTGCCAGTACCCCTCGGGGGACAGGGGGCGCCAGCTATGGCTACACCTTC; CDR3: CASTPRGTGGASYGYTF
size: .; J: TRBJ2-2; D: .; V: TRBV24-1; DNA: TGTGCCACCAGGTCCGGAGTTCCCACCGGGGAGCTGTTTTTT; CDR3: CATRSGVPTGELFF
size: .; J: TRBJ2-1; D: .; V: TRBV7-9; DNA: TGTGCCAGCAGCTTATTGCTAAATGAGCAGTTCTTC; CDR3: CASSLLLNEQFF
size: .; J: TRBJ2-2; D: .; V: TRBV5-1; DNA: TGCGCCAGCAGCTCCAACCCCGGGGTCACCGGGGAGCTGTTTTTT; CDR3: CASSSNPGVTGELFF
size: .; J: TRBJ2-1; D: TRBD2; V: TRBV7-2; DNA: TGTGCCAGCAGCTTATCCAGCGGGAGGGTCGGTGAGCAGTTCTTC; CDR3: CASSLSSGRVGEQFF
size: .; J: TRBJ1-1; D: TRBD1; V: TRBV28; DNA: TGTGCCAGCAGTCCAACGGACAGGGGGCTACCTGAAGCTTTCTTT; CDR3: CASSPTDRGLPEAFF
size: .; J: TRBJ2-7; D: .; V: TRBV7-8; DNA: TGTGCCAGCAGCTTAGAAATTAGCGGACCCTACGAGCAGTACTTC; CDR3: CASSLEISGPYEQYF
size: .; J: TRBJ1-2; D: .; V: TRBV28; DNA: TGTGCCAGCGATCCCCGGGGGGGAGTTTATGGCTACACCTTC; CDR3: CASDPRGGVYGYTF
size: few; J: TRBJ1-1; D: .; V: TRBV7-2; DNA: TGTGCCAGCAGCTTTGTGGAGTTTTCAACCGCTTTCTTT; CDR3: CASSFVEFSTAFF
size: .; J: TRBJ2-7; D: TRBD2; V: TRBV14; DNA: TGTGCCAGCAGCCACCGAGGTGGGCTAGCGGCCTCCTACGAGCAGTACTTC; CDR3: CASSHRGGLAASYEQYF
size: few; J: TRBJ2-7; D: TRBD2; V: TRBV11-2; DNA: TGTGCCAGCAGCCCAAGCGGAGCGGGAGGGCTTTACGAGCAGTACTTC; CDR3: CASSPSGAGGLYEQYF
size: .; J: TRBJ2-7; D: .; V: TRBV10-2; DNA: TGCGCCAGCAGTGAGTCGCGGTACTCCTACGAGCAGTACTTC; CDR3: CASSESRYSYEQYF
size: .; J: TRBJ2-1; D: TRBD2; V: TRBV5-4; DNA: TGTGCCAGCAGCTTAGAAGCGGGGGGCTACAATGAGCAGTTCTTC; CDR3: CASSLEAGGYNEQFF
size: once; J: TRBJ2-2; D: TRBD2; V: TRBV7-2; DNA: TGTGCCAGCAGCTTAGGTAGTGGGAGGGCATACACCGGGGAGCTGTTTTTT; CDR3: CASSLGSGRAYTGELFF
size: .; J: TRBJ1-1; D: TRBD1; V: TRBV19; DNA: TGTGCCAGTACAATGACAGGGGTGAACACTGAAGCTTTCTTT; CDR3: CASTMTGVNTEAFF
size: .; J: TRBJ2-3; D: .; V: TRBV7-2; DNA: TGTGCCAGCAGCACCCTACAGGGGGGGTTCTCGAGGGATACGCAGTATTTT; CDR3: CASSTLQGGFSRDTQYF
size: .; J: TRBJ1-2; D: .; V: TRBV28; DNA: TGTGCCAGCAGGCCGGTTTTGTATGGCTACACCTTC; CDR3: CASRPVLYGYTF
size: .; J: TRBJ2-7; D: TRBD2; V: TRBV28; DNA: TGTGCCAGCAGTTTTCCTCGGACTAGCGGATTTTACGAGCAGTACTTC; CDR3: CASSFPRTSGFYEQYF
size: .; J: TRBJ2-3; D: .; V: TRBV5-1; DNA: TGCGCCAGCAGCTTGGACAGAGGCACAGATACGCAGTATTTT; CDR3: CASSLDRGTDTQYF
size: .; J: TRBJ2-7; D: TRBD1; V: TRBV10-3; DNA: TGTGCCATCCGGGACAGCTACGAGCAGTACTTC; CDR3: CAIRDSYEQYF
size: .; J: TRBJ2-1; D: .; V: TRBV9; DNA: TGTGCCAGCAGCGTAGTGGCGGTGAGAAGCAATGAGCAGTTCTTC; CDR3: CASSVVAVRSNEQFF
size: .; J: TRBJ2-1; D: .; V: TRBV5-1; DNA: TGCGCCAGCAGCTTTCTCCAGGGCGAGTACAATGAGCAGTTCTTC; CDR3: CASSFLQGEYNEQFF
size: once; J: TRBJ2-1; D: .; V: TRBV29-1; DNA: TGCAGCGTTGACAGGGTTCAGTATGAGCAGTTCTTC; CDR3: CSVDRVQYEQFF
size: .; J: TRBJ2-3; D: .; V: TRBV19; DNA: TGTGCCAGTAGTATAGACCGGGGTACGCAGTATTTT; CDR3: CASSIDRGTQYF
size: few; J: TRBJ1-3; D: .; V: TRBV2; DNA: TGTGCCAGCAGCTTCAGGGGCTCTGGAAACACCATATATTTT; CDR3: CASSFRGSGNTIYF
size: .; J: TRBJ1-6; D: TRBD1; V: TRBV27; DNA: TGTGCCAGTAGGGGACGCGAGGACAGGGCCGTGGTCTTCCACTTT; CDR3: CASRGREDRAVVFHF
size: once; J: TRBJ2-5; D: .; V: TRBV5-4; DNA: TGTGCCAGCAGCTTGAGGGGTTCGGAGACCCAGTACTTC; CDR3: CASSLRGSETQYF
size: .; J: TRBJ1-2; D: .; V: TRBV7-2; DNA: TGTGCCAGCAGCAAACTGCGCTATGGCTACACCTTC; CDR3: CASSKLRYGYTF
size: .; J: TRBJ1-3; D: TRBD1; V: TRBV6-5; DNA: TGTGCCAGCAGTTCCACAGGGGCAGTTGGAAACACCATATATTTT; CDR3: CASSSTGAVGNTIYF
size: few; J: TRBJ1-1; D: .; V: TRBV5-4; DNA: TGTGCCAGCAGGCTAGGTGGCGGCACTGAAGCTTTCTTT; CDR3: CASRLGGGTEAFF
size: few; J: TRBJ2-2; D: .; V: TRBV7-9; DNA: TGTGCCAGCAGCTTACGAGCGAACACCGGGGAGCTGTTTTTT; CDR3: CASSLRANTGELFF
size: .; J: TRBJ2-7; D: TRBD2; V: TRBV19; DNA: TGTGCCAGTAGTATGATTAGCGGGAGGAGGAACGAGCAGTACTTC; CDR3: CASSMISGRRNEQYF
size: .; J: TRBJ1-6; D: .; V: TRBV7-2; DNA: TGTGCCAGCAGCTTATATGGTGGACAGTTTAATTCGCCCCTCCACTTT; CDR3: CASSLYGGQFNSPLHF
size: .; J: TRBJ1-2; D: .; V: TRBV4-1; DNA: TGCGCCAGCAGCCAGGTCATTCCAGGGCCTTTTTCTGGCTACACCTTC; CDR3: CASSQVIPGPFSGYTF
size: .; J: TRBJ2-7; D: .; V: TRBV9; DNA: TGTGCCAGCAGCGTAGGAACGGGAAGCTCCTACGAGCAGTACTTC; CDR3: CASSVGTGSSYEQYF
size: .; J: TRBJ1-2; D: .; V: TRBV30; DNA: TGTGCCTGGAGCGACCCTGGGCAGGGGAAATATGGCTACACCTTC; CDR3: CAWSDPGQGKYGYTF
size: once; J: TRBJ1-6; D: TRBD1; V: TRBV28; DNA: TGTGCCAGCAGTTTATACGGGACAGATAATTCACCCCTCCACTTT; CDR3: CASSLYGTDNSPLHF
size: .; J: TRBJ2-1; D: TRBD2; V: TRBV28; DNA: TGTGCCAGCAGTCCCGGTGGGGCGGGAGTAGTGAATGAGCAGTTCTTC; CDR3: CASSPGGAGVVNEQFF
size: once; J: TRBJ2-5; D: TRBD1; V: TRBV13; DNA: TGTGCCAGCAGCAGACGACAGGGAGAAGAGACCCAGTACTTC; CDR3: CASSRRQGEETQYF
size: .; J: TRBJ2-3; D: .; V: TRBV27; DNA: TGTGCCAGCAGTTTCCGAGCGCCCACAGATACGCAGTATTTT; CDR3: CASSFRAPTDTQYF
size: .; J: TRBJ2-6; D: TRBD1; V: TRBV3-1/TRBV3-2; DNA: TGTGCCAGTGATCAACGGGACAGCGCAATCTCTGGGGCCAACGTCCTGACTTTC; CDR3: CASDQRDSAISGANVLTF
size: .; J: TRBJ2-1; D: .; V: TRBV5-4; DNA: TGTGCCAGCAGCTTGGACTCCGGGGAGCAGTTCTTC; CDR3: CASSLDSGEQFF
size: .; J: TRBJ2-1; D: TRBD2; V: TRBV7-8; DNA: TGTGCCAGCAGCTCAGCGGGGGGACAGTCTTACAATGAGCAGTTCTTC; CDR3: CASSSAGGQSYNEQFF
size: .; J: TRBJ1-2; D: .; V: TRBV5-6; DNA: TGTGCCAGCAGCTTGACAGTATCTAACTATGGCTACACCTTC; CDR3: CASSLTVSNYGYTF
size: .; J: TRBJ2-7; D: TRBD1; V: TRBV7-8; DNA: TGTGCCAGCAGCTCCGACAGGGCAGGCGAGCAGTACTTC; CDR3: CASSSDRAGEQYF
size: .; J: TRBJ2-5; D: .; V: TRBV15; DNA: TGTGCCACCAGCAGAGATCGTGGCCCCAGGGGTCTCCAAGAGACCCAGTACTTC; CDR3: CATSRDRGPRGLQETQYF
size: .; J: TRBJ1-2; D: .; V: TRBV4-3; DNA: TGCGCCAGCAGCCATAGCCCACAGGGCGGTGGCTACACCTTC; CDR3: CASSHSPQGGGYTF
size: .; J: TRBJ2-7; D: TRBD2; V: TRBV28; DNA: TGTGCCAGCAGTTCGGGAGGGTCAATCGTCTACGAGCAGTACTTC; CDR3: CASSSGGSIVYEQYF
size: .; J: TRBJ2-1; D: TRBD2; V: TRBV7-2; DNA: TGTGCCAGCAGCTTAGATGGCGGGAGTGGTGAGTTCTTC; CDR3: CASSLDGGSGEFF
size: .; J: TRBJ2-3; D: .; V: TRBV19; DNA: TGTGCCAGTAGTATGCGCCAGGGCCCAGATACGCAGTATTTT; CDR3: CASSMRQGPDTQYF
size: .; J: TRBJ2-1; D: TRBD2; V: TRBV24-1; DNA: TGTGCCACCAGTACTAGGGGGAGAACCGGGACTAGCTCCTACAATGAGCAGTTCTTC; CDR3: CATSTRGRTGTSSYNEQFF
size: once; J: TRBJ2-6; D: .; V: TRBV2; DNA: TGTGCCAGCAGCGGTGAGGAAGGTCTGGCCAACGTCCTGACTTTC; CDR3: CASSGEEGLANVLTF